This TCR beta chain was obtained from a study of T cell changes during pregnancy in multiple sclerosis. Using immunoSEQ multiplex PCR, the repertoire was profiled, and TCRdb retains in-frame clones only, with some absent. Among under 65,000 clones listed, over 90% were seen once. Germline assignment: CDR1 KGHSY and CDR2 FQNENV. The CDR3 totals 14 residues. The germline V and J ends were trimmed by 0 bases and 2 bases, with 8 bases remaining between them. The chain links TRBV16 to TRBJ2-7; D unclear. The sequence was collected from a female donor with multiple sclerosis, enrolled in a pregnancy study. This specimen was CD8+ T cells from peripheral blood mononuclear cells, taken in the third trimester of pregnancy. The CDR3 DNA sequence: TGTGCCAGCAGCCAATCGGGCGACCCCTACGAGCAGTACTTC. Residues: CASSQSGDPYEQYF. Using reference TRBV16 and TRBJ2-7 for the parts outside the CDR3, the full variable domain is GEEVAQTPKHLVRGEGQKAKLYCAPIKGHSYVFWYQQVLKNEFKFLISFQNENVFDETGMPKERFSAKCLPNSPCSLEIQATKLEDSAVYFCASSQSGDPYEQYFGPGTRLTVT.